This record concerns one T cell receptor (beta chain) sequence. Its antigen is currently unknown. The record originates from a study of monozygotic twins with inflammatory bowel disease. CDR1 is PRHDT and CDR2 is FYEKMQ in the germline V gene (reference sequence). CDR3 length: 13 amino acids. Eight cDNA synthesis reactions were run for every sample. TCRdb re-called the 5' RACE reads and shows each CDR3 protein once, DNA omitted. The sample has around 380,000 distinct CDR3 sequences, and its top ten clones hold 2% to 2.5%. Study observations and caveats: What may have added variability to patient repertoires is that immunosuppressive treatments differed. The inverse Simpson measure of TCRbeta diversity was lower in IBD patients than in healthy co-twins.

The chain couples TRBV13 to TRBJ2-1. The source of this sequence is a human donor with ulcerative colitis or Crohn's disease, or a healthy co-twin of an affected twin (not recorded which). The sequencing sample was made of blood. The CDR3 here is CASSDRLAGEQFF. The full variable domain, with the rest looked up from reference TRBV13 and TRBJ2-1, is AAGVIQSPRHLIKEKRETATLKCYPIPRHDTVYWYQQGPGQDPQFLISFYEKMQSDKGSIPDRFSAQQFSDYHSELNMSSLELGDSALYFCASSDRLAGEQFFGPGTRLTVL.